A single sample is the source of the 3 T cell receptor beta chains below, sequenced in a study of control samples from healthy donors and cancer patients. Sequenced by immunoSEQ multiplex PCR; TCRdb stores in-frame clones only, minus some. This table has about 110,000 clones, approximately 80% appearing once. The sequenced material came from blood. These receptors all come from a man aged 18 to 29 in good health.

V gene TRBV9 combines with J gene TRBJ1-2; D gene unclear. V shed 0 bases and J shed 8 bases, with 8 bases lying between them. This CDR3 spans 12 amino acids. Germline lookup yields CDR1 SGDLS and CDR2 YYNGEE. CDR3 region: CASSVGNKGYTF. The CDR3 DNA reads as TGTGCCAGCAGCGTAGGAAACAAGGGCTACACCTTC.

The chain uses TRBV3-1 (or the pseudogene TRBV3-2) and TRBJ2-5; D may be TRBD2 (6 bases). This CDR3 contains 16 residues. Germline V lookup: CDR1 LGHDT, CDR2 YNNKEL (reference sequence). V lost 7 bases, J lost 2 bases, and 20 bases lay in between. Here the CDR3 reads CASTPLGAGIQETQYF. The CDR3 DNA reads TGTGCCAGCACCCCCCTAGGGGCGGGGATTCAAGAGACCCAGTACTTC.

The V call is TRBV28, the J call TRBJ1-5; TRBD1 aligns across 8 bases. Germline CDR1 MDHEN, CDR2 SYDVKM. This CDR3 comprises 16 residues. Unmatched junction bases numbered 9, after V lost 3 bases and J lost 5 bases. CDR3 sequence (DNA): TGTGCCAGCAGTTTCCAAGACAGGGGACTCTATCAGCCCCAGCATTTT. Its protein product is CASSFQDRGLYQPQHF.